These 11 T cell receptor beta chains originate from one sample sequenced in a study of beta chain features in type 1 diabetes. Every isolated RNA sample was fully reverse transcribed, so sequencing captured expressed TCRB transcripts. Profiling relied on immunoSEQ multiplex PCR, and the TCRdb table lists in-frame clones only, not all of them. The table lists about 410,000 clones, approximately 14% of them singletons. The sample was naive CD4+ T cells from blood. These receptors originate from a man under 40 in good health.

The rearrangement uses TRBV9 and TRBJ2-5, with 8 nucleotides matching TRBD1. Germline-derived CDR1 and CDR2 are SGDLS and YYNGEE. The CDR3 length is 16 residues. J gave up 5 bases and V 0 bases, and 9 bases lay outside the gene matches. The CDR3 loop is CASSVVGAGGMETQYF. The CDR3 DNA reads as TGTGCCAGCAGCGTAGTAGGGGCAGGGGGCATGGAGACCCAGTACTTC.

This clone was detected a few times. The chain joins TRBV7-9 to TRBJ2-7; 12 bases are shared with TRBD2. The V gene's germline CDR1 is SEHNR and CDR2 FQNEAQ (reference sequence). This CDR3 has 15 residues. V trimming: 1 base; J trimming: 3 bases; junction bases outside the gene matches: 1. The CDR3: CASSLGTSGNYEQYV. DNA for the CDR3: TGTGCCAGCAGCTTAGGGACTAGCGGGAACTACGAGCAGTACGTC.

This clone came up a few times. V gene TRBV5-1 combines with J gene TRBJ2-5, with D tentatively TRBD2 (6 bases). CDR1 is SGHRS and CDR2 is YFSETQ in the germline V gene. Trimming took off 3 bases at V and 2 bases at J, with 11 bases between the two ends. The CDR3 loop spans 14 amino acids. CDR3 nucleotides: TGCGCCAGCAGCTCGGGACTGGCTCAAGAGACCCAGTACTTC. It translates to CASSSGLAQETQYF.

This clone has a handful of counts. The chain links TRBV6-1 to TRBJ2-1, with TRBD2 identical over 10 bases. The CDR3 extends over 17 amino acids. Germline V lookup: CDR1 MNHNS, CDR2 SASEGT. Trimming removed 2 bases from V and 4 bases from J; junction bases left unmatched: 8. The CDR3 loop is CASSEPLGLALYNEQFF. The CDR3 DNA reads as TGTGCCAGCAGTGAACCTCTGGGACTAGCGCTTTACAATGAGCAGTTCTTC.

The V call is TRBV29-1, the J call TRBJ1-5; 7 bases line up with TRBD1. The CDR3 runs to 13 residues. Germline V gives CDR1 SQVTM, CDR2 ANQGSEA. J gave up 3 bases and V 7 bases, and 6 bases lay outside the gene matches. This CDR3 is CSAQGQINQPQHF. In DNA, the CDR3 is TGCAGCGCCCAGGGACAGATCAATCAGCCCCAGCATTTT.

The chain uses TRBV11-3 and TRBJ1-5; a weak D match, TRBD1 (5 bases). The CDR3 consists of 17 residues. Trimming removed 5 bases from V and 2 bases from J, with 19 bases in between. CDR1 SGHNT and CDR2 YENEEA come from the germline V gene. In DNA form, the CDR3 reads TGTGCCAGCAGCCTCTTCCCCGGGGGATACGGCAATCAGCCCCAGCATTTT. Translated, it gives CASSLFPGGYGNQPQHF.

J is TRBJ2-4 and V is TRBV7-2, with 9 bases lining up with TRBD1. The trim removed 5 bases at V and 6 bases at J, leaving 8 bases unmatched. Germline V lookup: CDR1 SGHTA, CDR2 FQGNSA. The CDR3 runs 15 residues. The CDR3 DNA reads TGTGCCAGCAGCACCCGGGACAGGGAACGAAACATTCAGTACTTC. It codes for CASSTRDRERNIQYF.

The V call is TRBV10-3, the J call TRBJ2-7; 8 bases match TRBD1. The V gene's germline CDR1 is ENHRY and CDR2 SYGVKD. The CDR3 totals 14 residues. The ends lost 3 bases at V and 8 bases at J; junction bases unmatched: 9. CDR3 bases: TGTGCCATCAGTGACCAGGCAGGGGGCTCCAAGCAGTACGTC. Its protein product is CAISDQAGGSKQYV.

This clone was detected only once. V and J are TRBV5-4 and TRBJ2-5; 8 nucleotides match TRBD2. From germline, CDR1 is SGHNT and CDR2 YYREEE (reference sequence). The ends lost 3 bases at V and 5 bases at J; junction bases unmatched: 6. This CDR3 has 14 residues. The CDR3: CASSSGTRRETQYF. DNA for the CDR3: TGTGCCAGCAGCTCCGGGACTAGGAGGGAGACCCAGTACTTC.

V and J are TRBV25-1 and TRBJ2-2; 7 bases align to TRBD1. This CDR3 has 14 amino acids. After removal of 6 bases from V and 5 bases from J, the junction contained 6 bases not matched to a gene. Per germline, CDR1 MGHDK and CDR2 SYGVNS. The CDR3 is CASRRTGRTGELFF. The CDR3 DNA follows: TGTGCCAGCAGAAGGACAGGTCGGACCGGGGAGCTGTTTTTT.

V is TRBV15 and J is TRBJ2-5; D is unresolved. The CDR3 sequence is 15 residues long. The V end was cut by 4 bases, the J end by 1 base, with 13 bases between. Germline CDR1 and CDR2: LNHNV and YYDKDF (reference sequence). The CDR3 sequence: CATSTTGPSQETQYF. Written as DNA, the CDR3 is TGTGCCACCAGCACAACTGGGCCTTCCCAAGAGACCCAGTACTTC.